These 17 T cell receptor beta chains were all obtained from the same sample, sequenced in a study of tumor-infiltrating lymphocytes in primary liver carcinoma. Co-extraction of both nucleic acids (RNA and DNA) used about 20-33 mg of unsorted bulk tissue. The investigators made TCR beta cDNA from 400 to 550 ng total RNA, using a constant-region primer. Generation of the TCR beta libraries relied on three nested multiplex PCR rounds using slightly modified ARM-PCR. In the first two PCR rounds, TRBV1-TRBV30 forward primers were paired with a C-beta reverse primer, and each round lasted roughly 9 cycles. TCRdb reprocessed the multiplex PCR reads via MiXCR and lists one record per CDR3 protein. The repertoire includes approximately 45,000 distinct CDR3 sequences, approximately 71% of them detected once, and 38% sits in the top ten. Sequencing input: tumor-adjacent normal liver tissue. The receptors were gathered from a woman aged 25 to 39 with primary liver carcinoma and hepatitis B virus infection.

In the case of this clonotype: The CDR3 ends on some other residue instead of the conserved phenylalanine or tryptophan, so this is likely a read error. V gene TRBV7-9 combines with J gene TRBJ2-7; D call uncertain. There are 14 residues in the CDR3. Germline V gene data show CDR1 as SEHNR and CDR2 as FQNEAQ (reference sequence). The CDR3 sequence is CASSLPTHRYEQYS. In DNA, the CDR3 is TGTGCCAGCAGCCTCCCGACTCACCGCTACGAACAGTACTCC.

The rearrangement links TRBV6-5 to TRBJ1-1; the D is unclear. V was shortened by 2 bases and J by 8 bases, with 9 bases between the two germline ends. CDR3 length: 12 residues. The V gene's germline CDR1 is MNHEY and CDR2 SVGAGI. The CDR3 nucleotides are TGTGCCAGCAGTTACCCCTGGATAGAAGCTTTCTTT. Protein product: CASSYPWIEAFF.

The rearrangement links TRBV29-1 to TRBJ1-1; tentatively, D is TRBD1 (5 bases). The CDR3 extends over 13 amino acids. Germline lookup yields CDR1 SQVTM and CDR2 ANQGSEA. The CDR3 coding sequence is TGCAACGCTTCGACAGAGCTCATCACTGAAGCTTTCTTT. The encoded protein is CNASTELITEAFF.

This clonotype showed up just once. The chain links TRBV11-1 to TRBJ2-1, with D hard to call. The CDR3 is 17 amino acids. Germline CDR1 is SGHAT and CDR2 is FQDESV (reference sequence). Deletions cut 0 bases from V and 7 bases from J, with 19 bases between. The CDR3 spells CASSLAALVTGLNEQFF. The DNA of the CDR3 is TGTGCCAGCAGCTTAGCAGCCCTGGTAACTGGGTTGAATGAGCAGTTCTTC.

Regarding this clonotype: An end of the junction differs from the germline gene, which may be a read error. The J gene is TRBJ1-1, the V gene TRBV11-2, with 7 bases identical to TRBD1. Germline loops: CDR1 SGHAT, CDR2 FQNNGV. The CDR3 has 11 residues. The chain's CDR3 is CVSSPGTEAFF. CDR3 DNA: TGTGTTAGCAGCCCCGGGACAGAAGCTTTCTTC.

In regard to this clonotype: One junction end does not reproduce the germline sequence, and a read error may be involved. J is TRBJ2-7 and V is TRBV29-1; D is possibly TRBD1 or TRBD2 (5 bases each). Germline loops: CDR1 SQVTM, CDR2 ANQGSEA. This CDR3 spans 14 amino acids. This CDR3 is CNVGTSPEGREQYF. CDR3 in DNA: TGCAACGTTGGTACCTCACCAGAGGGGCGCGAGCAGTACTTC.

The rearrangement joins TRBV10-3 to TRBJ1-1; 7 nucleotides line up with TRBD1. Germline V lookup: CDR1 ENHRY, CDR2 SYGVKD. V lost 7 bases, J lost 0 bases, and 8 bases stayed unmatched. CDR3 length: 15 residues. CDR3 amino acids: CAINTGTAMNTEAFF. DNA for the CDR3: TGTGCCATCAATACCGGGACAGCCATGAACACTGAAGCTTTCTTT.

As for this clonotype: A junction boundary mismatches the germline segment, possibly from a read error. The V call is TRBV11-2, the J call TRBJ1-1, with D uncertain. This CDR3 is built from 11 residues. Germline V gene sequence: CDR1 SGHAT, CDR2 FQNNGV. The CDR3 region has the DNA TGTACCAGCAGCTTAGGTACTGAAGCTATCTTC. Its translation: CTSSLGTEAIF. The whole variable domain, filled in from reference TRBV11-2 and TRBJ1-1, reads EAGVAQSPRYKIIEKRQSVAFWCNPISGHATLYWYQQILGQGPKLLIQFQNNGVVDDSQLPKDRFSAERLKGVDSTLKIQPAKLEDSAVYLCTSSLGTEAIFGQGTRLTVV.

About this clonotype itself: This may come from a read error, since a much larger clone is one base off. This chain joins TRBV9 and TRBJ2-1; tentative D call: TRBD1 (5 bases). The CDR3 is made up of 15 amino acids. Per the germline V gene, CDR1 is SGDLS and CDR2 is YYNGEE. The CDR3 DNA reads TGTGCCAGCAGCGTAGGGGGCTCCCCCTACAATGAGCAGTCCTTC. Its protein is CASSVGGSPYNEQSF.

This clonotype was detected only once. The CDR3 here is CASSPLGASGVQETQYF. In nucleotides, the CDR3 is TGTGCCAGCAGCCCCTTGGGGGCTAGCGGAGTACAAGAGACCCAGTACTTC. V gene TRBV11-3 combines with J gene TRBJ2-5; possibly TRBD2 for D (7 bases). This CDR3 region has 17 residues. V lost 5 bases, J lost 2 bases, and 21 bases lay in between. In germline, CDR1 is SGHNT, CDR2 YENEEA.

There are many counts of this clonotype. The gene calls are TRBV28 and TRBJ1-1, with a possible D match to TRBD1 (5 bases). Germline V lookup: CDR1 MDHEN, CDR2 SYDVKM. V lost 4 bases and J 0 bases, leaving 21 bases between the germline ends. CDR3 size: 18 residues. The CDR3 loop is CASSSPGTANRMNTEAFF. The CDR3 DNA reads as TGTGCCAGCAGTTCCCCCGGGACCGCGAACCGTATGAACACTGAAGCTTTCTTT.

CDR3 amino acids: CASSTITGCAKETQYF. The CDR3 coding sequence is TGTGCCAGCAGTACAATAACAGGGTGCGCGAAAGAGACCCAGTACTTC. This chain links TRBV11-2 with TRBJ2-5; D perhaps matches TRBD1 (6 bases). CDR3 size: 16 residues. Germline V lookup: CDR1 SGHAT, CDR2 FQNNGV. Between the trimmed V and J ends, which lost 6 bases and 3 bases, there was a span of 20 bases.

Many counts were recorded for this clonotype. The chain joins TRBV6-2 or TRBV6-3 to TRBJ2-1, with D unclear. The CDR3 is made up of 16 amino acids. Germline CDR1 is MNHEY and CDR2 is SVGEGT. V was pared by 4 bases and J by 0 bases, with 13 bases between. DNA of the CDR3: TGTGCCAGCAGTTCTCTAGTGGCTAGCTCCTACAATGAGCAGTTCTTC. It codes for CASSSLVASSYNEQFF.

A remark on this clonotype: A junction end diverges from the germline sequence, so it may reflect a read error. The chain is built from TRBV29-1 and TRBJ2-3, with 11 bases matching TRBD2. This CDR3 is built from 15 residues. Germline V gene data show CDR1 as SQVTM and CDR2 as ANQGSEA. The CDR3 DNA is TGCACTACATACGGGGGGACTAGCGGCACAGTTACGCAGTATTTT. The encoded protein is CTTYGGTSGTVTQYF.

As regards this clonotype: The junction and the germline gene differ at one end; a read error may be behind it. The chain uses TRBV7-8 and TRBJ2-2; D remains unclear. The CDR3 loop spans 14 amino acids. Germline CDR1 reads SGHVS; CDR2 reads FQNEAQ. DNA of the CDR3: TGTGTCAGCAGCTTGAGGCTTCCAACCGGGGAGCTGTTTTTT. This codes for CVSSLRLPTGELFF.

The chain couples TRBV4-2 to TRBJ2-3; tentatively, D is TRBD1 or TRBD2 (7 bases each). The V gene lost 3 bases and the J gene lost 1 base, with 35 bases spanning the gap. Germline CDR1 reads LGHNA; CDR2 reads YNFKEQ. The CDR3 spans 23 residues. The CDR3 DNA reads as TGTGCCAGCAGCCAGGAGACAGGGAGGTTAACTAGGGGGAGGGCCGGGGGCACAGATACGCAGTATTTT. The encoded protein is CASSQETGRLTRGRAGGTDTQYF.

For this clonotype: The junction and the germline gene differ at one end; a read error may be behind it. This chain uses TRBV6-5 with TRBJ1-2, with 8 bases identical to TRBD1. The germline V gene has CDR1 MNHEY and CDR2 SVGAGI. The CDR3 is 14 amino acids. The CDR3 protein is CACSYSGQGSCYTF. CDR3 DNA: TGTGCCTGCAGTTATAGCGGACAGGGCAGCTGCTACACCTTC.